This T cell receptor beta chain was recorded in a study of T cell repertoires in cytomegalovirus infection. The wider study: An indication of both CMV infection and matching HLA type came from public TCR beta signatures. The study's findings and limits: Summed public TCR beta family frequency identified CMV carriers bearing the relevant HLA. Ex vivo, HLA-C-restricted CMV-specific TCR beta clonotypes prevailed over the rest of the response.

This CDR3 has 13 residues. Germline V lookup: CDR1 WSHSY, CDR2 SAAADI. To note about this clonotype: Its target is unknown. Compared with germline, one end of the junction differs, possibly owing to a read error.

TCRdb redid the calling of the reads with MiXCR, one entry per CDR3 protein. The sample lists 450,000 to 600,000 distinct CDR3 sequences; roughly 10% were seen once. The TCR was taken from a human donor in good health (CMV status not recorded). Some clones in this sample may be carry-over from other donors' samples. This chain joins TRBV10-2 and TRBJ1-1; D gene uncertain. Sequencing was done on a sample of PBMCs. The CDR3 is CASSEKGNTEAFF. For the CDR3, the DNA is TGTGCCAGCAGTGAGAAGGGCAACACTGAAGCTTTCTTT.